What follows describes a single T cell receptor (beta chain). Its antigen is still unknown. This record belongs to a study of blood T cells in healthy people across ages. Findings of the study overall: TCR beta diversity, measured per million T cells, fell in a roughly linear way with age. Long-lived donors exceeded aged donors in naive CD4+ cells and diversity.

Primed by a sample-barcoded 5' primer and a J-beta primer mix, a second PCR proceeded for 7 to 11 cycles. The authors tagged each cDNA molecule using a template-switch adaptor with 12 random nucleotides. TCRdb used MiXCR to reprocess the 5' RACE reads, holding one entry per CDR3 protein. The sample lists 750,000 to 950,000 distinct CDR3 sequences; roughly 25% were seen once. In addition, the sample was reused for a study of T cells of mothers and their children. That study adds: Inherited differences only slightly affect thymic shaping of TCR recombination output.

The specimen was blood. The sequence came from a boy aged 10-17 years in good health.

CDR3 nucleotide sequence: TGTGCCAGCAGCCCCATCGTTAAGGGAGAGACCCAGTACTTC. It encodes CASSPIVKGETQYF. This sequence joins TRBV4-2 and TRBJ2-5; D unclear. The length of the CDR3 is 14 residues. The V and J ends lost 4 bases and 4 bases respectively, with 13 bases between them. Germline V CDR1 and CDR2: LGHNA, YNFKEQ.